Included here is one T cell receptor (beta chain) sequence, with context. Its cognate antigen has yet to be identified. Nothing much larger sits one base from this clone, and base qualities are not available. These data originate in a study of patients and donors after allogeneic stem cell transplantation (TCRdb year 2020). There are 16 amino acids in the CDR3, from cysteine to phenylalanine inclusive. Only the CDR3 DNA is retained, 48 bases long and in frame from the first base. The germline V gene encodes CDR1 SGHDT and CDR2 YYEEEE. V and J are truncated by 4 bases and 1 base respectively, leaving an intervening sequence of 17 bases. Library construction relied on RT-PCR. Sequencing instrument: NextSeq 550. TCRdb itself trimmed the public reads at Q25 with fastp, ran MiXCR and retained productive beta chains. Each entry is one CDR3 protein sequence, shown with its most common DNA and genes. The sample has approximately 200,000 distinct CDR3 sequences on record, 41% of them singletons. Together, the top ten hold less than 40% of the sample.

Recombination joined TRBV5-6 with TRBJ1-2; no D gene call is confident. Material for sequencing was blood, either unsorted or a sorted T cell fraction (not recorded which). The source of this sequence is a human donor who was either an allogeneic HSCT recipient or a stem cell or donor lymphocyte infusion donor (not recorded which). It is not recorded whose cells these are; they may come from a transplant donor. The DNA sequence is TGTGCCAGCAGCCTAGTTAGCTCGCAGGATAACTATGGCTACACCTTC. Its protein product is CASSLVSSQDNYGYTF.